The rows below give T cell receptor beta chains drawn from one sample of a study of control samples from healthy donors and cancer patients. Repertoires were generated with immunoSEQ multiplex PCR, while TCRdb's copy carries only in-frame clones and drops some. The sample lists more than 75,000 clones; about 88% were seen once. The sample comprised PBMCs. These TCRs come from a man between 65 and 80 years old with lung cancer. Each CDR3 is given with its conserved first and last residue.

V gene	J gene	CDR3 length	CDR3 protein
TRBV29-1	TRBJ2-5	13	CSVAWGARETQYF
TRBV18	TRBJ2-3	18	CASSPLVGSGGGTDTQYF
TRBV6-5	TRBJ2-2	12	CASTDELGELFF
TRBV10-2	TRBJ1-1	13	CASLFGVNTEAFF
TRBV9	TRBJ2-1	17	CASSVDAGMGSYNEQFF
TRBV6-4	TRBJ2-3	12	CASSGQGDTQYF
TRBV6-6	TRBJ2-2	13	CAAEDRGAGELFF
TRBV6-5	TRBJ2-7	16	CASSYSTGTGDFEQYF
TRBV5-1	TRBJ1-4	13	CASSAGTDEKLFF
TRBV10-3	TRBJ2-7	14	CAISATGASYEQYF
TRBV3-1/TRBV3-2	TRBJ2-7	12	CASSATIYEQYF
TRBV5-1	TRBJ1-1	15	CASSLEGQGAAEAFF
TRBV5-5	TRBJ1-6	13	CASTAQAASPLHF
TRBV3-1/TRBV3-2	TRBJ2-6	15	CASSQVMSGANVLTF
TRBV2	TRBJ1-3	12	CASSDPHNTIYF
TRBV7-9	TRBJ2-2	15	CASKLLTGSAGELFF
TRBV5-6	TRBJ2-7	13	CASSLSRTYEQYF
TRBV7-8	TRBJ2-1	14	CASSFTYSYNEQFF
TRBV27	TRBJ2-7	14	CASSPGQLGHEQYF
TRBV6-2/TRBV6-3	TRBJ2-7	17	CASSLRDRADFSYEQYF
TRBV18	TRBJ2-7	13	CASSPGQDRSKYF
TRBV5-1	TRBJ2-3	17	CASSFGGRTGSTDTQYF
TRBV5-5	TRBJ2-1	13	CASSLDSYNEQFF
TRBV7-2	TRBJ2-1	13	CASSLRTVNEQFF
TRBV9	TRBJ2-3	15	CASSPPRLGTDTQYF
TRBV19	TRBJ1-2	17	CASRGRRQGTFGYGYTF
TRBV7-2	TRBJ2-7	11	CASSATYEQYF
TRBV27	TRBJ1-1	15	CASSLRPLMNTEAFF
TRBV7-6	TRBJ2-5	14	CASRSPGGQETQYF
TRBV19	TRBJ1-1	16	CASSIGGALMNTEAFF
TRBV5-1	TRBJ2-7	15	CASSLIGMSSYEQYF
TRBV6-4	TRBJ1-1	12	CASRGVRTEAFF
TRBV3-1/TRBV3-2	TRBJ1-3	15	CASTFTGVEGNTIYF
TRBV10-3	TRBJ1-2	12	CAITRAGDGYTF
TRBV6-5	TRBJ2-5	12	CASSYPGETQYF
TRBV7-2	TRBJ1-4	16	CASSLASRGTNEKLFF
TRBV21-1	TRBJ2-1	12	CALSFSYNEQFF
TRBV19	TRBJ2-7	17	CASSKSTSGGLSYEQYF
TRBV6-5	TRBJ1-1	14	CASSYQGADTEAFF
TRBV28	TRBJ1-5	16	CASSPETGLGNQPQHF
TRBV25-1	TRBJ2-1	16	CASRSPGTGGAGEQFF
TRBV6-5	TRBJ1-1	14	CASSSLTGTTEAFF